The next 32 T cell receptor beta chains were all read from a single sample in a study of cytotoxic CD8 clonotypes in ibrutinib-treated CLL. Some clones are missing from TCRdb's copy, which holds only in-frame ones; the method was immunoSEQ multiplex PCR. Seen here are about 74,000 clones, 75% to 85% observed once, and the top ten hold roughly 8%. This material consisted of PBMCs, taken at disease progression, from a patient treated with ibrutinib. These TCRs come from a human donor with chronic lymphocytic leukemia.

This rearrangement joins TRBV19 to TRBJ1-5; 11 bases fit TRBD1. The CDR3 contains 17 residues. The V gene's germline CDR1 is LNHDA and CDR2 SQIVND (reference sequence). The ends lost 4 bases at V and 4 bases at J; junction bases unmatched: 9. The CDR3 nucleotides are TGTGCCAGTAGTAAAGGACCGGGGACAGGGGGGAATCAGCCCCAGCATTTT. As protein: CASSKGPGTGGNQPQHF.

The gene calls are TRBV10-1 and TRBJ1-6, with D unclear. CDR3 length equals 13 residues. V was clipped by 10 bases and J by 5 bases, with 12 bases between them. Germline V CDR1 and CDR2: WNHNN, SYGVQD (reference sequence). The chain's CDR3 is CATQDVHNSPLHF. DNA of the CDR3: TGCGCCACCCAGGATGTCCATAATTCACCCCTCCACTTT.

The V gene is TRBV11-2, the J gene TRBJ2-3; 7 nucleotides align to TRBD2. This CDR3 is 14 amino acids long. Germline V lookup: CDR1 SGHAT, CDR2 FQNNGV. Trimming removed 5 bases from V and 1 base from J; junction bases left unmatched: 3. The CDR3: CASSRLAGTDTQYF. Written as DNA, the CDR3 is TGTGCCAGCAGCCGTCTAGCGGGCACAGATACGCAGTATTTT.

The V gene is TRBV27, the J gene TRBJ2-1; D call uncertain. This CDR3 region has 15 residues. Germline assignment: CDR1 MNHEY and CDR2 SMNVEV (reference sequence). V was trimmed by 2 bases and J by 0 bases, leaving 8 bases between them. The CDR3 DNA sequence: TGTGCCAGCAGTTTAGTCGGAGACTCCTACAATGAGCAGTTCTTC. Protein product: CASSLVGDSYNEQFF.

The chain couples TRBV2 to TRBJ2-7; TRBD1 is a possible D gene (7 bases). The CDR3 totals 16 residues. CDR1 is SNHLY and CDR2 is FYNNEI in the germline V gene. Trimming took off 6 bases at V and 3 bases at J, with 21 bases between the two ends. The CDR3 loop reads CASRPTGSRAGYEQYF. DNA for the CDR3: TGTGCCAGCAGACCGACAGGGTCCCGAGCGGGCTACGAGCAGTACTTC.

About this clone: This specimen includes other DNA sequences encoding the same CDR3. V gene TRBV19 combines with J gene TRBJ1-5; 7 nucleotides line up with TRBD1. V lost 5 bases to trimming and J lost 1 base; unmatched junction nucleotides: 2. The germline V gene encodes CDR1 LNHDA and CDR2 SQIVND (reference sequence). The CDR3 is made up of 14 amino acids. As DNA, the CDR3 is TGTGCCAGTAGTGTGACAGGGAGCAATCAGCCCCAGCATTTT. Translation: CASSVTGSNQPQHF.

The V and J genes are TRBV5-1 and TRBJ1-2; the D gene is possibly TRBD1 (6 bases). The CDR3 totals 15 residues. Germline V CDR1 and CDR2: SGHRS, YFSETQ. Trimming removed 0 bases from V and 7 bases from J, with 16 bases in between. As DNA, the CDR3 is TGCGCCAGCAGCTTGGCCGGGGGCCCGCCTTTTGGCTACACCTTC. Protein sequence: CASSLAGGPPFGYTF.

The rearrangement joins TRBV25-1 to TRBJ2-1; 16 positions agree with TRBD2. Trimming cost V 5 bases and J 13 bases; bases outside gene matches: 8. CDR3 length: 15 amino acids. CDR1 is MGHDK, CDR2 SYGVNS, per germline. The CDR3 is CASSIPGLAGGHQFF. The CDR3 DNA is TGTGCCAGCAGTATCCCGGGACTAGCGGGAGGGCACCAGTTCTTC.

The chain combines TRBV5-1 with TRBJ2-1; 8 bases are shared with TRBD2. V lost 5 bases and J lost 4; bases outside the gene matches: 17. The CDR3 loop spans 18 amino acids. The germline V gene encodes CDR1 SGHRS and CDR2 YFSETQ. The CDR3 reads CASRPTSGPYLAYNEQFF. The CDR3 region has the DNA TGCGCCAGCAGACCCACTAGCGGTCCATATCTGGCTTACAATGAGCAGTTCTTC.

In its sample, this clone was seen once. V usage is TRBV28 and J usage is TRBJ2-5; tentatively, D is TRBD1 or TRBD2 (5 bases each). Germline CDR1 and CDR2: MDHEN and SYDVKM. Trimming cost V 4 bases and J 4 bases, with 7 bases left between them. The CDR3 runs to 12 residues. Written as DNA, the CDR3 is TGTGCCAGCAGTTCGGGGACAGAGACCCAGTACTTC. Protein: CASSSGTETQYF.

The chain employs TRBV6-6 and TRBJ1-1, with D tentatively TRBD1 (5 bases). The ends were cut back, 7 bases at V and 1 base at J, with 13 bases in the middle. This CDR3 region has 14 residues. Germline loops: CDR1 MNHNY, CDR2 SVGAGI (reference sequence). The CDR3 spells CASKYGTGNTEAFF. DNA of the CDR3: TGTGCCAGCAAATACGGGACGGGGAACACTGAAGCTTTCTTT.

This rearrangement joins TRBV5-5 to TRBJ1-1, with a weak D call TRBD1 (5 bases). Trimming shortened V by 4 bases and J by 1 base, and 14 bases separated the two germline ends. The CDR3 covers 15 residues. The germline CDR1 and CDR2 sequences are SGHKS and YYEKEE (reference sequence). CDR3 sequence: CASSNAPGRNTEAFF. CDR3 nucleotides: TGTGCCAGCAGCAATGCGCCGGGACGGAACACTGAAGCTTTCTTT.

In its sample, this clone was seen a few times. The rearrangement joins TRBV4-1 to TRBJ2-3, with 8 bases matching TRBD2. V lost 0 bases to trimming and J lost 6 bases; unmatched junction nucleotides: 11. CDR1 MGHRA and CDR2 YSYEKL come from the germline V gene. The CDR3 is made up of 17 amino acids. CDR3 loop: CASSQERSSGSGDTQYF. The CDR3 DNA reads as TGCGCCAGCAGCCAAGAACGGTCCAGCGGGAGTGGGGATACGCAGTATTTT.

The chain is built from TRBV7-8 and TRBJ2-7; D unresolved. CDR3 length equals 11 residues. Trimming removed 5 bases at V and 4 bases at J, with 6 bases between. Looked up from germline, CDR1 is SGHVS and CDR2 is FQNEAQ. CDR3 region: CASSPAYEQYF. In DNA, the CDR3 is TGTGCCAGCAGCCCTGCATACGAGCAGTACTTC.

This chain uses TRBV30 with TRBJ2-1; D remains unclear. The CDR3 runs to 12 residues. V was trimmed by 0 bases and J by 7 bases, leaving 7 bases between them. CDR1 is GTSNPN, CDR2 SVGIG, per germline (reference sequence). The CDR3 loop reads CAWSVRRNEQFF. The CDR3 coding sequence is TGTGCCTGGAGTGTACGTCGGAATGAGCAGTTCTTC.

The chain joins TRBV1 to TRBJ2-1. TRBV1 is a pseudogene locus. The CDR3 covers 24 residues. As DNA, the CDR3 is TGCACCAGCAGCCCTTGGCTTTTTGGCTTCAAAGGGTCGCCAAGTTTTCTCTCCTACAATGAGCAGTTCTTC. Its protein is CTSSPWLFGFKGSPSFLSYNEQFF.

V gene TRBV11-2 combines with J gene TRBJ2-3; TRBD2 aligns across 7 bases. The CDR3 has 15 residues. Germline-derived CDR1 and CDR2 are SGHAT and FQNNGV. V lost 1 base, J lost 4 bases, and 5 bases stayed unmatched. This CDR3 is CASSLAPSGPDTQYF. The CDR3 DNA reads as TGTGCCAGCAGCTTAGCCCCTAGCGGCCCAGATACGCAGTATTTT.

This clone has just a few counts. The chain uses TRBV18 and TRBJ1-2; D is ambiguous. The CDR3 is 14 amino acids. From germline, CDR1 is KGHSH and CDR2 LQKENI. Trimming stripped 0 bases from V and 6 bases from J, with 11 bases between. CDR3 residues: CASSPPFWVHGYTF. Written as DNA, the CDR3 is TGTGCCAGCTCACCACCGTTCTGGGTACATGGCTACACCTTC.

CDR3 coding DNA: TGTGCCACCTCAACAGGGTGGAGATCCTACGAGCAGTACTTC. Its translation is CATSTGWRSYEQYF. The chain couples TRBV19 to TRBJ2-7; D is perhaps TRBD1 (6 bases). Trimming left V 10 bases short and J 1 base short, with 17 bases between. Germline CDR1 reads LNHDA; CDR2 reads SQIVND (reference sequence). This CDR3 spans 14 amino acids.

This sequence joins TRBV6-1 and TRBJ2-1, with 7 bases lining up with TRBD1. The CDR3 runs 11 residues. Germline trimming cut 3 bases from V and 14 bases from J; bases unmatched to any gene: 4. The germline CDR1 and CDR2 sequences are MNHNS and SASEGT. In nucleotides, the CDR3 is TGTGCCAGCAGTGAGACAGGGTTGAAGTTCTTC. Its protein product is CASSETGLKFF.

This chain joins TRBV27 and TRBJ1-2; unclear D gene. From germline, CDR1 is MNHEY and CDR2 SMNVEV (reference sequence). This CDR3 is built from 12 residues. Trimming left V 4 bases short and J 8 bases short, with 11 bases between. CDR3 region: CASSSHLGGYTF. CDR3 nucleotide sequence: TGTGCCAGCAGTTCCCACCTTGGAGGCTACACCTTC.

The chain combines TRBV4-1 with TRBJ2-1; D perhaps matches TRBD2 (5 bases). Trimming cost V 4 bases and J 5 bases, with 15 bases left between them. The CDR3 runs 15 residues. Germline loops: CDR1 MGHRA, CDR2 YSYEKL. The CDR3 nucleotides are TGCGCCAGCAGCCTCCCTGAGGGAGCCCACAATGAGCAGTTCTTC. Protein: CASSLPEGAHNEQFF.

CDR3 loop: CASSSRQGSGNTIYF. In DNA, the CDR3 is TGTGCCAGCTCAAGTCGACAGGGCTCTGGAAACACCATATATTTT. The chain carries TRBV18 and TRBJ1-3, with TRBD1 identical over 7 bases. CDR1 is KGHSH, CDR2 LQKENI, per germline. Germline trimming cut 5 bases from V and 0 bases from J; bases unmatched to any gene: 4. The CDR3 spans 15 residues. Full variable domain (rest looked up from reference TRBV18 and TRBJ1-3): NAGVMQNPRHLVRRRGQEARLRCSPMKGHSHVYWYRQLPEEGLKFMVYLQKENIIDESGMPKERFSAEFPKEGPSILRIQQVVRGDSAAYFCASSSRQGSGNTIYFGEGSWLTVV.

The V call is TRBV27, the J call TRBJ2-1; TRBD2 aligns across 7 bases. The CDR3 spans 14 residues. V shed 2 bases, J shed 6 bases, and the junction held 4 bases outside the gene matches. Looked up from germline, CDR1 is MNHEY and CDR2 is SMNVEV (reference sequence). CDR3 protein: CASSLGGGVNEQFF. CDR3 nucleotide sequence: TGTGCCAGCAGTTTAGGGGGAGGGGTCAATGAGCAGTTCTTC.

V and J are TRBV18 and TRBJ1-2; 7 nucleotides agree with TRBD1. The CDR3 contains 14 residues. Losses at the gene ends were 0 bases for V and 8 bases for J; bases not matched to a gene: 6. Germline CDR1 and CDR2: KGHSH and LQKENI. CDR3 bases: TGTGCCAGCTCACCACCGTTAGGGGGCTTGGGCTACACCTTC. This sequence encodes CASSPPLGGLGYTF. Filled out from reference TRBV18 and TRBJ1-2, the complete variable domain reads NAGVMQNPRHLVRRRGQEARLRCSPMKGHSHVYWYRQLPEEGLKFMVYLQKENIIDESGMPKERFSAEFPKEGPSILRIQQVVRGDSAAYFCASSPPLGGLGYTFGSGTRLTVV.

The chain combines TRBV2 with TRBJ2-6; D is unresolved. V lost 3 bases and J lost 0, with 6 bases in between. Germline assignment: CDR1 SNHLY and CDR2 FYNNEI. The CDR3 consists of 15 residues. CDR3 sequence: CASSELASGANVLTF. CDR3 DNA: TGTGCCAGCAGTGAGTTGGCCTCTGGGGCCAACGTCCTGACTTTC. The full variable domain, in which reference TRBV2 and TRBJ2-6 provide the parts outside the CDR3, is EPEVTQTPSHQVTQMGQEVILRCVPISNHLYFYWYRQILGQKVEFLVSFYNNEISEKSEIFDDQFSVERPDGSNFTLKIRSTKLEDSAMYFCASSELASGANVLTFGAGSRLTVL.

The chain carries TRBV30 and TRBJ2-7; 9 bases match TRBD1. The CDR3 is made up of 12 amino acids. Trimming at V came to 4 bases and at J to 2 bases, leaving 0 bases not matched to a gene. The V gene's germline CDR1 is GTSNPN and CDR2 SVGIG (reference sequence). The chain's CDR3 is CAWNRGPYEQYF. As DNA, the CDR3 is TGTGCCTGGAACAGGGGGCCCTACGAGCAGTACTTC.

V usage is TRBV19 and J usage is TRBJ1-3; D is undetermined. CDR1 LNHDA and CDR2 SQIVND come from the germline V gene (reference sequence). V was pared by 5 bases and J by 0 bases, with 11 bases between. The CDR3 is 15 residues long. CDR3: CASSGSDFSGNTIYF. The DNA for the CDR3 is TGTGCCAGTAGTGGGTCGGACTTCTCTGGAAACACCATATATTTT.

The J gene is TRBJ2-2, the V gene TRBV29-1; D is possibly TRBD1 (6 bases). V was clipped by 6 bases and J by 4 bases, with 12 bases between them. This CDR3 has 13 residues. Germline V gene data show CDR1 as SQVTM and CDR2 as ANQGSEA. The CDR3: CSVTWDITGELFF. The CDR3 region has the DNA TGCAGCGTGACCTGGGACATCACCGGGGAGCTGTTTTTT.

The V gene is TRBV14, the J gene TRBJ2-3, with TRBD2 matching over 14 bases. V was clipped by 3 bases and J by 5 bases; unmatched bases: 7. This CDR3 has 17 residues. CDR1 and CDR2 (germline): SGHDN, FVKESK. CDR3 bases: TGTGCCAGCAGCCACCGACTAGCGGGGGGGCCCGGAGATACGCAGTATTTT. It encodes CASSHRLAGGPGDTQYF.

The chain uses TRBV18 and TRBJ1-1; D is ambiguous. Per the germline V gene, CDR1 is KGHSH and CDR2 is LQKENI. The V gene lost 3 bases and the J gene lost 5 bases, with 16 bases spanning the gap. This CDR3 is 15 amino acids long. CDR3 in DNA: TGTGCCAGCTCACCCAGGATGGGGTTGTGGACTGAAGCTTTCTTT. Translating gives CASSPRMGLWTEAFF.

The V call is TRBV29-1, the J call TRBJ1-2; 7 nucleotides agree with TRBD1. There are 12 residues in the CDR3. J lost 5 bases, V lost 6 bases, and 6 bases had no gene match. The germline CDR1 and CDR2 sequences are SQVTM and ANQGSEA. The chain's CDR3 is CSVDRVNYGYTF. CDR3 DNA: TGCAGCGTCGACAGGGTAAATTATGGCTACACCTTC.